A single sample gave rise to the 31 T cell receptor beta chains below, sequenced in a study of T-cell memory formation after mild COVID-19. TCRdb re-called the 5' RACE reads with MiXCR, one entry per CDR3 protein. The table includes 170,000 or so distinct CDR3 sequences, around a third detected once. The sequencing input was PBMCs or a T cell subset sorted from them (not recorded which). These receptors originate from an adult woman who had mild COVID-19 (a few samples of this study predate the infection). Cell type and time point are not known.

The CDR3 is CSVVGSYAGELFF. In DNA, the CDR3 is TGCAGCGTTGTAGGGTCGTATGCCGGGGAGCTGTTTTTT. The chain recombines TRBV29-1 with TRBJ2-2; D is uncertain. The CDR3 has 13 amino acids. Germline V gene lookup returns CDR1 SQVTM and CDR2 ANQGSEA. Trimming took off 4 bases at V and 6 bases at J, with 12 bases between the two ends.

The rearrangement joins TRBV9 to TRBJ1-2; tentative D call: TRBD1 (5 bases). The CDR3 is 18 residues long. The V gene lost 3 bases and the J gene lost 4 bases, with 25 bases spanning the gap. Germline V gene lookup returns CDR1 SGDLS and CDR2 YYNGEE. CDR3 in amino acids: CASSASASGTSLTYGYTF. CDR3 coding DNA: TGTGCCAGCAGCGCCTCTGCTTCCGGGACTTCCTTGACCTATGGCTACACCTTC.

This clonotype came up a few times. The chain couples TRBV12-3 or TRBV12-4 to TRBJ2-1, with TRBD2 matching over 7 bases. The V and J ends lost 3 bases and 9 bases, in that order; junction bases with no gene match: 11. The CDR3 has 15 amino acids. The CDR3 here is CASSFGGGSPGEQFF. CDR3 nucleotide sequence: TGTGCCAGCAGTTTTGGAGGCGGGAGCCCGGGTGAGCAGTTCTTC.

This clonotype was picked up a small number of times. The chain joins TRBV5-1 to TRBJ2-5, with 8 nucleotides matching TRBD1. The J segment lost 10 bases and the V segment lost 0 bases, leaving 5 bases of the junction unmatched. Germline V gene data show CDR1 as SGHRS and CDR2 as YFSETQ. This CDR3 spans 13 amino acids. The CDR3 bases are TGCGCCAGCAGCTTGGGCACAGGGGGAGACCAGTACTTC. Translating it yields CASSLGTGGDQYF.

The chain is built from TRBV5-1 and TRBJ1-1; tentative D call: TRBD1 (6 bases). Trimming took 2 bases from V and 4 from J, leaving 12 bases between them. The CDR3 is made up of 14 amino acids. Looked up from germline, CDR1 is SGHRS and CDR2 is YFSETQ. DNA for the CDR3: TGCGCCAGCAGCTTCCCAGGGGTCAGCACTGAAGCTTTCTTT. Encoded protein: CASSFPGVSTEAFF.

The chain joins TRBV6-2 or TRBV6-3 to TRBJ2-2; D gene uncertain. The CDR3 has 12 residues. With 6 bases removed from V and 5 bases from J, the gap between germline ends came to 7 bases. The V gene's germline CDR1 is MNHEY and CDR2 SVGEGT. This chain's CDR3 is CASRPRTGELFF. The DNA of the CDR3 is TGTGCCAGCAGGCCCCGGACCGGGGAGCTGTTTTTT.

The J gene is TRBJ1-3, the V gene TRBV30; D remains unclear. The ends were cut back, 1 base at V and 0 bases at J, with 10 bases in the middle. CDR3 size: 15 residues. Germline CDR1 reads GTSNPN; CDR2 reads SVGIG (reference sequence). The CDR3 loop reads CAWSGVTSSGNTIYF. CDR3 nucleotides: TGTGCCTGGAGTGGGGTGACAAGCTCTGGAAACACCATATATTTT.

This chain connects TRBV24-1 to TRBJ1-2; the D gene is possibly TRBD1 (5 bases). CDR1 KGHDR and CDR2 SFDVKD come from the germline V gene. The CDR3 has 13 amino acids. V lost 4 bases, J lost 9 bases, and 14 bases lay in between. The DNA of the CDR3 is TGTGCCACCAGTGACGGCGCGTCGGGGCGCTACACCTTC. Residues: CATSDGASGRYTF.

In its sample, this clonotype was seen a few times. The rearrangement uses TRBV5-5 and TRBJ2-7; 8 nucleotides agree with TRBD1. CDR3 length: 13 amino acids. CDR1 is SGHKS and CDR2 is YYEKEE in the germline V gene (reference sequence). After removal of 2 bases from V and 5 bases from J, the junction contained 3 bases not matched to a gene. The CDR3 region is CASSFPGGDEQYF. The CDR3 DNA reads as TGTGCCAGCAGCTTCCCAGGGGGCGACGAGCAGTACTTC.

J is TRBJ1-2 and V is TRBV4-3; D remains unclear. Germline V gene sequence: CDR1 LGHNA, CDR2 YSLEER. Trimming took off 0 bases at V and 7 bases at J, with 15 bases between the two ends. This CDR3 has 15 amino acids. CDR3 DNA: TGCGCCAGCAGCCAAGATTATTTGGGAGTATCTGGCTACACCTTC. Translation gives CASSQDYLGVSGYTF.

This chain joins TRBV25-1 and TRBJ2-2, with D hard to call. The V gene's germline CDR1 is MGHDK and CDR2 SYGVNS. This CDR3 is built from 11 residues. Trimming removed 8 bases at V and 3 bases at J, with 4 bases between. The CDR3 loop is CASGYTGELFF. The CDR3 region has the DNA TGTGCCAGCGGATACACCGGGGAGCTGTTTTTT.

The CDR3 DNA follows: TGTGCCAGCACCAATGAGGGGGCAGGGACTGAAGCTTTCTTT. This sequence encodes CASTNEGAGTEAFF. V gene TRBV3-2 combines with J gene TRBJ1-1; TRBD1 is taken as the D call from the table, unchecked against the DNA. TRBV3-2 is tagged as a pseudogene. The CDR3 extends over 14 amino acids.

This clonotype was picked up a small number of times. V is TRBV24-1 and J is TRBJ2-3; 7 bases are shared with TRBD1. This CDR3 region has 16 residues. V was clipped by 4 bases and J by 0 bases; unmatched bases: 6. CDR1 and CDR2 from the germline V gene are KGHDR and SFDVKD. The CDR3 sequence is CATSDRGDSSTDTQYF. The DNA for the CDR3 is TGTGCCACCAGTGACCGAGGGGACAGTAGCACAGATACGCAGTATTTT.

This clonotype was seen a handful of times. V is TRBV10-3 and J is TRBJ1-3; no definite D call. Per germline, CDR1 ENHRY and CDR2 SYGVKD. V gave up 5 bases and J gave up 4 bases, with 9 bases separating them. The CDR3 contains 13 residues. CDR3 residues: CAISNEGGNTIYF. CDR3 DNA: TGTGCCATCAGTAACGAGGGAGGAAACACCATATATTTT.

This clonotype was seen a few times. V usage is TRBV18 and J usage is TRBJ2-3; unclear D gene. Germline lookup yields CDR1 KGHSH and CDR2 LQKENI. Trimming took off 3 bases at V and 6 bases at J, with 4 bases between the two ends. The CDR3 loop spans 11 amino acids. CDR3 protein: CASSPWDTQYF. The CDR3 DNA sequence: TGTGCCAGCTCACCTTGGGATACGCAGTATTTT.

The chain has TRBV11-2 and TRBJ2-7, with 9 bases matching TRBD2. The CDR3 has 16 amino acids. Losses at the gene ends were 5 bases for V and 2 bases for J; bases not matched to a gene: 10. CDR1 and CDR2 from the germline V gene are SGHAT and FQNNGV. Here the CDR3 DNA reads TGTGCCAGCAGCATCACCGGAGCGGGAGGAGCCTACGAGCAGTACTTC. Amino acid sequence: CASSITGAGGAYEQYF.

This clonotype has more than one count but fewer than ten. This chain links TRBV11-1 with TRBJ2-2; D uncertain. Trimming stripped 1 base from V and 3 bases from J, with 6 bases between. Germline CDR1 reads SGHAT; CDR2 reads FQDESV (reference sequence). This CDR3 has 14 amino acids. CDR3 sequence: CASSLVTYTGELFF. DNA of the CDR3: TGTGCCAGCAGCTTAGTTACCTACACCGGGGAGCTGTTTTTT.

This chain joins TRBV29-1 and TRBJ1-1; D is perhaps TRBD1 (6 bases). Germline values: CDR1 SQVTM, CDR2 ANQGSEA. The CDR3 length is 16 residues. The V end was cut by 0 bases, the J end by 0 bases, with 14 bases between. CDR3 nucleotide sequence: TGCAGCGTTGAAGATCGGGGGCGCAGGGTGAACACTGAAGCTTTCTTT. Protein product: CSVEDRGRRVNTEAFF.

This clonotype has just a few counts. The chain employs TRBV15 and TRBJ2-5; D might be TRBD1 or TRBD2, each matching 5 bases. Trimming removed 3 bases at V and 2 bases at J, with 10 bases between. The germline V gene has CDR1 LNHNV and CDR2 YYDKDF (reference sequence). This CDR3 spans 14 amino acids. DNA for the CDR3: TGTGCCACCAGCAGCCCCGGGGCACAAGAGACCCAGTACTTC. Its translation is CATSSPGAQETQYF.

V and J are TRBV4-1 and TRBJ1-6, with D uncertain. The V and J ends lost 2 bases and 7 bases respectively, with 15 bases between them. The CDR3 runs 16 residues. Germline loops: CDR1 MGHRA, CDR2 YSYEKL. In nucleotides, the CDR3 is TGCGCCAGCAGCCAACTCGCTGAACTTACAAATTCACCCCTCCACTTT. This translates into CASSQLAELTNSPLHF.

J is TRBJ2-3 and V is TRBV6-5; possibly TRBD1 for D (6 bases). The CDR3 loop spans 13 amino acids. Germline V CDR1 and CDR2: MNHEY, SVGAGI. The V end lost 2 bases, the J end lost 11 bases, and 14 bases lay between the germline ends. Here the CDR3 DNA reads TGTGCCAGCAGTTACGCGGACCGAGGGGGGCAGTATTTT. Its translation: CASSYADRGGQYF.

In this sample, this clonotype turned up a few times. This chain links TRBV7-3 with TRBJ2-7, with 9 bases fitting TRBD2. Trimming at V came to 3 bases and at J to 4 bases, leaving 7 bases not matched to a gene. The length of the CDR3 is 15 residues. The germline V gene has CDR1 SGHTA and CDR2 FQGTGA. The CDR3 region is CASSFASGNGYEQYF. The CDR3 region has the DNA TGTGCCAGCAGCTTCGCTAGCGGGAACGGGTACGAGCAGTACTTC.

This clonotype was detected a few times. The chain is built from TRBV30 and TRBJ1-1, with 8 bases identical to TRBD1. V gave up 3 bases and J gave up 1 base; unmatched junction bases: 1. The CDR3 is made up of 13 amino acids. Germline assignment: CDR1 GTSNPN and CDR2 SVGIG (reference sequence). CDR3 coding DNA: TGTGCCTGGAGCGGACAGGGGAACACTGAAGCTTTCTTT. It encodes CAWSGQGNTEAFF.

The CDR3 bases are TGTGCCAGCAGAAACAGGGGGCGCCCGGAGACCCAGTACTTC. Translated, it gives CASRNRGRPETQYF. The chain joins TRBV6-4 to TRBJ2-5, with 9 nucleotides matching TRBD1. The CDR3 is 14 amino acids. The germline CDR1 and CDR2 sequences are MRHNA and SNTAGT. V lost 6 bases, J lost 5 bases, and 7 bases stayed unmatched.

This clonotype appeared once. The V gene is TRBV12-3 or TRBV12-4, the J gene TRBJ2-3; 12 bases are a match to TRBD2. The CDR3 has 18 amino acids. Trimming cost V 3 bases and J 2 bases; bases outside gene matches: 9. The CDR3 DNA follows: TGTGCCAGCAGTTTTACACGCGGACTAGCGGGGACCACAGATACGCAGTATTTT. This sequence encodes CASSFTRGLAGTTDTQYF.

Only a few counts were recorded for this clonotype. The V call is TRBV7-9, the J call TRBJ2-4, with D maybe TRBD1 (6 bases). The CDR3 is 17 residues long. V was clipped by 5 bases and J by 0 bases, with 17 bases between them. Germline V gives CDR1 SEHNR, CDR2 FQNEAQ (reference sequence). DNA for the CDR3: TGTGCCAGCAGCCACCCCGGACAGACACTAGCCAAAAACATTCAGTACTTC. This translates into CASSHPGQTLAKNIQYF.

There are a few counts of this clonotype. The V call is TRBV7-2, the J call TRBJ2-5; D may be TRBD1 (6 bases). Trimming took off 1 base at V and 2 bases at J, with 11 bases between the two ends. Germline assignment: CDR1 SGHTA and CDR2 FQGNSA. The length of the CDR3 is 15 residues. The CDR3 DNA reads TGTGCCAGCAGCTTAGTAGGACAGCAACAAGAGACCCAGTACTTC. Residues: CASSLVGQQQETQYF.

Many counts were recorded for this clonotype. This chain uses TRBV20-1 with TRBJ2-7; a possible D gene is TRBD2 (7 bases). Germline-derived CDR1 and CDR2 are DFQATT and SNEGSKA (reference sequence). Trimming cost V 0 bases and J 3 bases, with 15 bases left between them. The CDR3 runs to 15 residues. In nucleotides, the CDR3 is TGCAGTGCTAGAGATTTCCAGGGGAGGGACTACGAGCAGTACTTC. It specifies CSARDFQGRDYEQYF.

The chain employs TRBV12-3 or TRBV12-4 and TRBJ1-1; D gene unclear. The CDR3 runs 11 residues. The V end lost 6 bases, the J end lost 10 bases, and 12 bases lay between the germline ends. DNA of the CDR3: TGTGCCAGCAGCCTCGGACTGGGAGCTTTCTTT. This sequence encodes CASSLGLGAFF.

This clonotype was observed a few times. V and J are TRBV6-4 and TRBJ1-2; the D is unclear. The CDR3 spans 13 residues. Germline values: CDR1 MRHNA, CDR2 SNTAGT. The V gene lost 8 bases and the J gene lost 5 bases, with 15 bases spanning the gap. CDR3: CASVLVEGYGYTF. Written as DNA, the CDR3 is TGTGCCAGCGTGCTCGTTGAGGGATATGGCTACACCTTC.

The chain combines TRBV2 with TRBJ2-3; the match to TRBD1 covers 7 bases. Trimming took 7 bases from V and 6 from J; bases not matched to a gene: 7. The CDR3 contains 13 residues. The V gene's germline CDR1 is SNHLY and CDR2 FYNNEI. CDR3 bases: TGTGCCAGCACGAGGGGGCGAAGGGATACGCAGTATTTT. It encodes CASTRGRRDTQYF.